This passage covers 25 T cell receptor beta chains from one sample sequenced in a study of blood T cell repertoires in COVID-19. Clones were sequenced by immunoSEQ multiplex PCR, and TCRdb holds only the in-frame ones, with some missing. Of about 130,000 clones listed, 85% to 90% are singletons. The sample comprised peripheral blood. The receptors were gathered from a man in his 60s with COVID-19, enrolled during active disease.

The chain joins TRBV2 to TRBJ1-2; 8 bases fit TRBD1. CDR1 and CDR2 from the germline V gene are SNHLY and FYNNEI. The CDR3 length is 13 residues. The V gene end was trimmed by 11 bases and the J gene end by 4 bases; junction bases not matched to a gene: 9. DNA for the CDR3: TGTGCCTTGCAGGGACAGGCCCTCTATGGCTACACCTTC. Protein product: CALQGQALYGYTF.

In this sample, this clone turned up once. The J gene is TRBJ1-3, the V gene TRBV5-4, with D unclear. Germline V CDR1 and CDR2: SGHNT, YYREEE (reference sequence). The CDR3 totals 14 residues. V was pared by 4 bases and J by 0 bases, with 8 bases between. CDR3 bases: TGTGCCAGCAGCCCGGACTTCTCTGGAAACACCATATATTTT. This translates into CASSPDFSGNTIYF.

This clone was recorded once. This CDR3 is CASSLEGQAVYSPLHF. As DNA, the CDR3 is TGCGCCAGCAGCTTGGAGGGACAGGCGGTCTATTCACCCCTCCACTTT. The chain recombines TRBV5-1 with TRBJ1-6; 8 bases match TRBD1. The length of the CDR3 is 16 residues. J was trimmed by 8 bases and V by 0 bases; bases with no gene match: 7. Germline V gene data show CDR1 as SGHRS and CDR2 as YFSETQ.

The chain recombines TRBV27 with TRBJ1-6; a weak D match, TRBD1 (6 bases). V lost 8 bases, J lost 0 bases, and 8 bases lay in between. Germline-derived CDR1 and CDR2 are MNHEY and SMNVEV (reference sequence). This CDR3 is 14 amino acids long. For the CDR3, the DNA is TGTGCCAGCGGACAGAGCTCCTATAATTCACCCCTCCACTTT. Translation: CASGQSSYNSPLHF.

The rearrangement uses TRBV21-1 and TRBJ2-3; TRBD1, the table's D call, lacks a check against the DNA. TRBV21-1 is a recognized pseudogene. CDR3 length equals 16 residues. The CDR3 DNA follows: TGTGCCAGCAGCCGCCGGGACACGACGTTCACAGATACGCAGTATTTT. It encodes CASSRRDTTFTDTQYF.

V gene TRBV24-1 combines with J gene TRBJ1-5; 7 bases line up with TRBD1. CDR3 length: 16 amino acids. Per the germline V gene, CDR1 is KGHDR and CDR2 is SFDVKD. V lost 2 bases and J lost 3; bases outside the gene matches: 6. CDR3 residues: CATSDSRTGNNQPQHF. CDR3 bases: TGTGCCACCAGTGATTCCCGGACAGGTAACAATCAGCCCCAGCATTTT.

V and J are TRBV12-3 or TRBV12-4 and TRBJ2-2, with D tentatively TRBD1 (6 bases). This CDR3 region has 12 residues. The V and J ends lost 7 bases and 8 bases respectively, with 11 bases between them. Here the CDR3 DNA reads TGTGCCAGCACTACAGGGATGGGGGAGCTGTTTTTT. Its protein product is CASTTGMGELFF.

The rearrangement links TRBV9 to TRBJ1-1, with TRBD1 as a possible D gene (6 bases). This CDR3 has 14 amino acids. Germline CDR1 SGDLS, CDR2 YYNGEE. With 2 bases removed from V and 4 bases from J, the gap between germline ends came to 12 bases. CDR3 protein: CASSVRQVGTEAFF. DNA of the CDR3: TGTGCCAGCAGCGTGAGACAGGTGGGCACTGAAGCTTTCTTT. The variable domain in full, completed from reference TRBV9 and TRBJ1-1, reads DSGVTQTPKHLITATGQRVTLRCSPRSGDLSVYWYQQSLDQGLQFLIQYYNGEERAKGNILERFSAQQFPDLHSELNLSSLELGDSALYFCASSVRQVGTEAFFGQGTRLTVV.

This clone was recorded once. The CDR3 is CASSFLEATEAFF. CDR3 nucleotides: TGCGCCAGCAGCTTTCTGGAGGCCACTGAAGCTTTCTTT. This chain uses TRBV5-1 with TRBJ1-1; no reliable D call. The V end lost 2 bases, the J end lost 4 bases, and 9 bases lay between the germline ends. Germline CDR1 SGHRS, CDR2 YFSETQ. This CDR3 has 13 residues.

CDR3 sequence reads: CATSRDRGGSNYGYTF. The CDR3 DNA sequence: TGTGCCACCAGCAGAGATCGAGGGGGCTCGAACTATGGCTACACCTTC. This rearrangement joins TRBV15 to TRBJ1-2; the match to TRBD1 covers 7 bases. Germline CDR1 is LNHNV and CDR2 is YYDKDF (reference sequence). The V gene end was trimmed by 0 bases and the J gene end by 2 bases; junction bases not matched to a gene: 6. This CDR3 spans 16 amino acids.

This clone was observed a single time. This chain joins TRBV29-1 and TRBJ1-1, with 9 bases matching TRBD1. Germline V lookup: CDR1 SQVTM, CDR2 ANQGSEA. J lost 5 bases, V lost 5 bases, and 6 bases had no gene match. The CDR3 spans 13 residues. The CDR3 coding sequence is TGCAGCGTTATGGACAGGGGAGAGACTGAAGCTTTCTTT. It encodes CSVMDRGETEAFF.

V and J are TRBV13 and TRBJ1-1, with 7 bases matching TRBD1. CDR1 PRHDT and CDR2 FYEKMQ come from the germline V gene (reference sequence). Losses at the gene ends were 5 bases for V and 0 bases for J; bases not matched to a gene: 9. CDR3 length: 16 residues. The CDR3 DNA sequence: TGTGCCAGCAGCCTAAGACAGGGAATTTTGAACACTGAAGCTTTCTTT. It codes for CASSLRQGILNTEAFF.

There are a few counts of this clone. The rearrangement links TRBV6-2 or TRBV6-3 to TRBJ1-5; the D gene is possibly TRBD1 (6 bases). With 5 bases removed from V and 2 bases from J, the gap between germline ends came to 16 bases. Germline CDR1 and CDR2: MNHEY and SVGEGT. The CDR3 is 16 residues long. The chain's CDR3 is CASSPSGGSGNQPQHF. In nucleotides, the CDR3 is TGTGCCAGCAGTCCCTCGGGGGGCAGTGGCAATCAGCCCCAGCATTTT.

This clone showed up just once. The chain is built from TRBV27 and TRBJ1-5; D gene ambiguous. Germline-derived CDR1 and CDR2 are MNHEY and SMNVEV (reference sequence). The V end lost 3 bases, the J end lost 7 bases, and 13 bases lay between the germline ends. The CDR3 length is 14 residues. The CDR3 region is CASSLTGWEQPQHF. CDR3 DNA: TGTGCCAGCAGTTTGACGGGGTGGGAGCAGCCCCAGCATTTT.

The chain recombines TRBV11-3 with TRBJ2-1, with D possibly matching TRBD2 (6 bases). In germline, CDR1 is SGHNT, CDR2 YENEEA. Trimming took 3 bases from V and 8 from J, leaving 11 bases between them. This CDR3 is built from 13 residues. The CDR3 loop reads CASSLRGYDEQFF. As DNA, the CDR3 is TGTGCCAGCAGCTTGCGGGGTTACGATGAGCAGTTCTTC.

The chain is built from TRBV11-3 and TRBJ1-1; possible D gene TRBD1, 5 bases. Germline-derived CDR1 and CDR2 are SGHNT and YENEEA. Trimming pared 5 bases from V and 4 bases from J, leaving 17 bases between. CDR3 length: 15 residues. CDR3 loop: CASSPGREGGTEAFF. The CDR3 region has the DNA TGTGCCAGCAGCCCAGGCAGGGAGGGTGGCACTGAAGCTTTCTTT. Full variable domain (rest looked up from reference TRBV11-3 and TRBJ1-1): EAGVVQSPRYKIIEKKQPVAFWCNPISGHNTLYWYLQNLGQGPELLIRYENEEAVDDSQLPKDRFSAERLKGVDSTLKIQPAELGDSAVYLCASSPGREGGTEAFFGQGTRLTVV.

This CDR3 is CAHGTSGEVGTDTQYF. The CDR3 coding sequence is TGTGCCCACGGGACTAGCGGGGAGGTCGGCACAGATACGCAGTATTTT. The rearrangement links TRBV19 to TRBJ2-3, with 13 bases matching TRBD2. This CDR3 has 16 residues. The V segment lost 11 bases and the J segment 1 base; nucleotides outside the gene matches: 9. Per germline, CDR1 LNHDA and CDR2 SQIVND (reference sequence).

This clone was recorded a few times. V usage is TRBV30 and J usage is TRBJ1-1, with D possibly TRBD1 on 6 matching bases. The CDR3 has 15 residues. V was trimmed by 1 base and J by 0 bases, leaving 12 bases between them. From germline, CDR1 is GTSNPN and CDR2 SVGIG (reference sequence). In nucleotides, the CDR3 is TGTGCCTGGAGTGCTTTCCAGGGGCTGAACACTGAAGCTTTCTTT. Residues: CAWSAFQGLNTEAFF.

The chain couples TRBV28 to TRBJ1-1; D is ambiguous. Germline CDR1 and CDR2: MDHEN and SYDVKM. The CDR3 covers 14 residues. V was cut by 5 bases and J by 3 bases, with 13 bases left in between. CDR3 nucleotide sequence: TGTGCCAGCAGTCCCAACGGAGGGTACACTGAAGCTTTCTTT. Translated, it gives CASSPNGGYTEAFF.

The V call is TRBV5-1, the J call TRBJ1-1, with 11 positions matching TRBD1. Per germline, CDR1 SGHRS and CDR2 YFSETQ. This CDR3 contains 15 residues. V lost 0 bases and J lost 7; bases outside the gene matches: 5. CDR3 protein: CASSLEGTGGYEAFF. In DNA form, the CDR3 reads TGCGCCAGCAGCTTGGAAGGGACAGGGGGGTATGAAGCTTTCTTT.

The rearrangement uses TRBV2 and TRBJ1-1; TRBD1 matches 7 bases. This CDR3 region has 15 residues. Per the germline V gene, CDR1 is SNHLY and CDR2 is FYNNEI. J gave up 2 bases and V 5 bases, and 8 bases lay outside the gene matches. CDR3 sequence (DNA): TGTGCCAGCAGTTACAGGACAGGCCGAAACACTGAAGCTTTCTTT. It codes for CASSYRTGRNTEAFF.

This rearrangement joins TRBV7-7 to TRBJ1-5; a possible D gene is TRBD1 (6 bases). The CDR3 covers 15 residues. Trimming shortened V by 5 bases and J by 0 bases, and 11 bases separated the two germline ends. CDR1 is SSHAT and CDR2 is FNYEAQ in the germline V gene (reference sequence). Here the CDR3 DNA reads TGTGCCAGCAGCCTGGGACAATTTAGCAATCAGCCCCAGCATTTT. Translated, it gives CASSLGQFSNQPQHF.

The chain links TRBV27 to TRBJ1-2, with TRBD1 matching over 7 bases. V lost 5 bases and J lost 8; bases outside the gene matches: 11. The CDR3 consists of 14 residues. Germline CDR1 MNHEY, CDR2 SMNVEV (reference sequence). Here the CDR3 DNA reads TGTGCCAGCAGTCCCCGACAGGGAAGAGAAGGCTACACCTTC. This gives the protein CASSPRQGREGYTF.

The chain recombines TRBV6-5 with TRBJ2-1; D is undetermined. V lost 6 bases to trimming and J lost 7 bases, with 10 bases between them. This CDR3 is 12 amino acids long. Per germline, CDR1 MNHEY and CDR2 SVGAGI. The CDR3 sequence is CASSLPPNEQFF. Written as DNA, the CDR3 is TGTGCCAGCAGCCTACCTCCTAATGAGCAGTTCTTC.

The chain joins TRBV5-1 to TRBJ2-1; the D gene is possibly TRBD1 (5 bases). The CDR3 consists of 13 residues. Deletions cut 4 bases from V and 9 bases from J, with 14 bases between. Germline loops: CDR1 SGHRS, CDR2 YFSETQ. The CDR3 coding sequence is TGCGCCAGCAGCGCGGTACAGGCGGTTGAGCAGTTCTTC. Amino acid sequence: CASSAVQAVEQFF. Full variable domain (remainder filled in from reference TRBV5-1 and TRBJ2-1): KAGVTQTPRYLIKTRGQQVTLSCSPISGHRSVSWYQQTPGQGLQFLFEYFSETQRNKGNFPGRFSGRQFSNSRSEMNVSTLELGDSALYLCASSAVQAVEQFFGPGTRLTVL.